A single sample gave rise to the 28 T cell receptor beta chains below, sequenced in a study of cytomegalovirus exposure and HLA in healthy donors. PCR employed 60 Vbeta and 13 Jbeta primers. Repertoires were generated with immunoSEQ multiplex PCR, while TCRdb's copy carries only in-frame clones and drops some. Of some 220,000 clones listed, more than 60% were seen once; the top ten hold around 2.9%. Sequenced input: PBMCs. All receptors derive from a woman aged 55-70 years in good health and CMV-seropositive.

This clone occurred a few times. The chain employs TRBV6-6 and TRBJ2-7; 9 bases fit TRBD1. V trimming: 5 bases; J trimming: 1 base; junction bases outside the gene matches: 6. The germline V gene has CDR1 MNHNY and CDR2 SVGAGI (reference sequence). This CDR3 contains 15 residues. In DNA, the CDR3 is TGTGCCAGCAGTAACGACAGGGGGGGATCCTACGAGCAGTACTTC. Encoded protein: CASSNDRGGSYEQYF.

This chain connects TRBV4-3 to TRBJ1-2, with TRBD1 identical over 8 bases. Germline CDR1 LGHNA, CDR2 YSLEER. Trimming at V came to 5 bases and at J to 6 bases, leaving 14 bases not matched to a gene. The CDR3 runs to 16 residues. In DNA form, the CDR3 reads TGCGCCAGCAGCTCCCATGGGGCAGGGGGCGCGAATGGCTACACCTTC. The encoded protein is CASSSHGAGGANGYTF.

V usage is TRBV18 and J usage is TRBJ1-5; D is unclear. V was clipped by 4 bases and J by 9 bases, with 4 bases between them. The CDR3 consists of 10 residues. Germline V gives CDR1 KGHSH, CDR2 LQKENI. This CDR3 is CASSRRPQHF. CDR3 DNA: TGTGCCAGCTCACGTAGGCCCCAGCATTTT.

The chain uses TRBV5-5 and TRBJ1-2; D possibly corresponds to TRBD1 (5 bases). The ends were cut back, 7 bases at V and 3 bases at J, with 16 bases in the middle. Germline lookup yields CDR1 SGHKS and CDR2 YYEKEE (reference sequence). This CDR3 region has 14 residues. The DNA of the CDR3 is TGTGCCAGCCACGACATTCCAGGGTACTATGGCTACACCTTC. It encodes CASHDIPGYYGYTF.

In DNA form, the CDR3 reads TGTGCCAGCAGTGACCCGGGACTAGTCTCCTACGAGCAGTACTTC. It specifies CASSDPGLVSYEQYF. V usage is TRBV25-1 and J usage is TRBJ2-7, with 8 bases matching TRBD2. Germline CDR1 is MGHDK and CDR2 is SYGVNS. The length of the CDR3 is 15 residues. J lost 0 bases, V lost 3 bases, and 4 bases had no gene match.

CDR3 amino acids: CASSSLALAGGPNTGELFF. CDR3 DNA sequence: TGTGCCAGCAGCTCTTTGGCCCTAGCGGGGGGGCCGAACACCGGGGAGCTGTTTTTT. The rearrangement links TRBV7-6 to TRBJ2-2; 12 positions match TRBD2. The germline V gene has CDR1 SGHVS and CDR2 FNYEAQ. Trimming removed 4 bases from V and 0 bases from J; junction bases left unmatched: 9. The CDR3 runs to 19 residues.

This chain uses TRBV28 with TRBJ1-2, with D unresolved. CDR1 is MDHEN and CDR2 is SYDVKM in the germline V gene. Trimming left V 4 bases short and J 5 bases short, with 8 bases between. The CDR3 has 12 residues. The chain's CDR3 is CASSSMRYGYTF. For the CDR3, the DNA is TGTGCCAGCAGTTCGATGCGATATGGCTACACCTTC.

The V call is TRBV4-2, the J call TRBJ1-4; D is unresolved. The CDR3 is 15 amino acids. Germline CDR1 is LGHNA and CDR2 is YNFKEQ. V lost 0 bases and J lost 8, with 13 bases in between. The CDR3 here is CASSQERQVREKLFF. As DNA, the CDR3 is TGTGCCAGCAGCCAAGAAAGGCAGGTCCGAGAAAAACTGTTTTTT.

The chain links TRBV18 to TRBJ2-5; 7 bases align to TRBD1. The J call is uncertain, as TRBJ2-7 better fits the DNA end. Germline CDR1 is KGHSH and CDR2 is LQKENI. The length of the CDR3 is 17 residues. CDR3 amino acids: CASSRALQGPVPHEQYF. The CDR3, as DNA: TGTGCCAGCTCACGCGCCCTACAGGGGCCGGTCCCACACGAGCAGTACTTC.

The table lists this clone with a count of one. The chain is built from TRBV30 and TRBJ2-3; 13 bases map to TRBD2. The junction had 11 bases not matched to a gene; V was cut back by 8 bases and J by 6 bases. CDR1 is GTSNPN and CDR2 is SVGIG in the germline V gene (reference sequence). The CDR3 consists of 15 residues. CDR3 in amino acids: CAQTGLAGWGDTQYF. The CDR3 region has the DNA TGTGCCCAGACGGGACTAGCGGGGTGGGGGGATACGCAGTATTTT.

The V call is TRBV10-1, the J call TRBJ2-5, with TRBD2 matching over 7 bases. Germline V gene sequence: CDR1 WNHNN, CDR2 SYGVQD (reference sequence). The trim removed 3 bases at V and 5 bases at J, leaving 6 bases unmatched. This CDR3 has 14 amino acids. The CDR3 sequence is CASSDLAGVETQYF. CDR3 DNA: TGCGCCAGCAGTGATTTGGCGGGGGTTGAGACCCAGTACTTC.

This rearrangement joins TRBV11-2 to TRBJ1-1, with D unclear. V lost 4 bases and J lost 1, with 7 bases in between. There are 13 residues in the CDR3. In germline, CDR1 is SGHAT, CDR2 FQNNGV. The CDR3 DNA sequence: TGTGCCAGCAGCTCGAGGGAGAACACTGAAGCTTTCTTT. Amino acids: CASSSRENTEAFF.

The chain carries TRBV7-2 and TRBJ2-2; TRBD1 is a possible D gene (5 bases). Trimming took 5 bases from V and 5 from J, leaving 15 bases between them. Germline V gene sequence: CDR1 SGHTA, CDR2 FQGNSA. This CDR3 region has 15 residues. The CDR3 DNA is TGTGCCAGCAGCCAAGGGGTGGGAATGACCGGGGAGCTGTTTTTT. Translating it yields CASSQGVGMTGELFF.

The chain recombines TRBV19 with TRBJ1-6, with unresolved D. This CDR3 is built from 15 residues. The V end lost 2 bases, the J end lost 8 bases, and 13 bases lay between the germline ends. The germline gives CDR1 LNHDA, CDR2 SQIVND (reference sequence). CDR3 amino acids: CASSISSRTDSPLHF. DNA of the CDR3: TGTGCCAGTAGTATATCGTCCAGAACCGATTCACCCCTCCACTTT.

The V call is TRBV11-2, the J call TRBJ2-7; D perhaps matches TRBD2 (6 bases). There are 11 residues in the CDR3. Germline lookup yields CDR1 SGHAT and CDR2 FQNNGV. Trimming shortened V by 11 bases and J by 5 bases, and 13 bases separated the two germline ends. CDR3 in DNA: TGTGCCGTCGGGGGTAAGAACGAGCAGTACTTC. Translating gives CAVGGKNEQYF.

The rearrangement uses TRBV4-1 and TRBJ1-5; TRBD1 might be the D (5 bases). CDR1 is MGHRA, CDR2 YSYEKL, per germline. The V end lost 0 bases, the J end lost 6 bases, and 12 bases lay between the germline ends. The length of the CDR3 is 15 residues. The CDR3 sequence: CASSQEVAGPQPQHF. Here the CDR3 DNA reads TGCGCCAGCAGCCAAGAGGTTGCGGGACCTCAGCCCCAGCATTTT.

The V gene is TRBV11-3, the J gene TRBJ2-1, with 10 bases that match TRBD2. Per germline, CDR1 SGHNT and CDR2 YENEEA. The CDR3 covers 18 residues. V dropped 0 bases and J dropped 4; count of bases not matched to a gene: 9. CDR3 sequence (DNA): TGTGCCAGCAGCTTAGATTCTGCAGCGGGGGGGCGGTACAATGAGCAGTTCTTC. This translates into CASSLDSAAGGRYNEQFF.

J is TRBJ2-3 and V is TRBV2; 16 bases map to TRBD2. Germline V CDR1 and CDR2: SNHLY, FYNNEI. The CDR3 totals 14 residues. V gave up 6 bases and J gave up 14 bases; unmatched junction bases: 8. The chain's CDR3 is CASREGLAGGRRYF. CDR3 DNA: TGTGCCAGCAGAGAGGGACTAGCGGGGGGGCGGAGGTATTTT.

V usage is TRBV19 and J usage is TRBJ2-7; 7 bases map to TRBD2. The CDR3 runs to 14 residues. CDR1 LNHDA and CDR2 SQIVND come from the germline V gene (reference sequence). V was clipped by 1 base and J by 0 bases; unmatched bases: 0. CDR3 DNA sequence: TGTGCCAGTAGTATAGGACTAGCCTCCTACGAGCAGTACTTC. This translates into CASSIGLASYEQYF.

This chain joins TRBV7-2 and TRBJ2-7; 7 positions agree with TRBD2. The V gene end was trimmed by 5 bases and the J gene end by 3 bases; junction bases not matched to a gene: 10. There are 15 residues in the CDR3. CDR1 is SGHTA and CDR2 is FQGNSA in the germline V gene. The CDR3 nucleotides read TGTGCCAGCAGCGCATCCTTGACTAGCTACTACGAGCAGTACTTC. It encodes CASSASLTSYYEQYF.

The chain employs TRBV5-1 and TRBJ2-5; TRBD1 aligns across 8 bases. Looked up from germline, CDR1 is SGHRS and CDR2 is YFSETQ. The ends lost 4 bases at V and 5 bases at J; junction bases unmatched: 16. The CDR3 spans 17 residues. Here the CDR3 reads CASSPFPQGASVETQYF. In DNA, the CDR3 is TGCGCCAGCAGCCCCTTTCCGCAGGGGGCTTCAGTGGAGACCCAGTACTTC.

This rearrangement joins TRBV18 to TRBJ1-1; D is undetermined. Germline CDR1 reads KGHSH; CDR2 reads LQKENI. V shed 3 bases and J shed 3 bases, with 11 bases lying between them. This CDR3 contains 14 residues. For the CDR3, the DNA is TGTGCCAGCTCACCGGCCCCCGGGGACACTGAAGCTTTCTTT. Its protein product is CASSPAPGDTEAFF.

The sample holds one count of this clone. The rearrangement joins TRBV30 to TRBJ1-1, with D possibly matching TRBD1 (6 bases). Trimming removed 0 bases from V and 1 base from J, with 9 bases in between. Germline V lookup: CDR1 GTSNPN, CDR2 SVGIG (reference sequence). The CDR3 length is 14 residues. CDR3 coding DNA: TGTGCCTGGAGTGTTGGACAGAGGAACACTGAAGCTTTCTTT. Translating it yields CAWSVGQRNTEAFF.

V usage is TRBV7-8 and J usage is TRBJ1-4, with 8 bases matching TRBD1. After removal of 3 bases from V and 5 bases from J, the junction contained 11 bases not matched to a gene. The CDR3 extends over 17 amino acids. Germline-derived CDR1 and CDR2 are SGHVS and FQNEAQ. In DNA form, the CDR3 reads TGTGCCAGCAGCTTTGTGGGTCCGACAGGGGAAAATGAAAAACTGTTTTTT. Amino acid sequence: CASSFVGPTGENEKLFF.

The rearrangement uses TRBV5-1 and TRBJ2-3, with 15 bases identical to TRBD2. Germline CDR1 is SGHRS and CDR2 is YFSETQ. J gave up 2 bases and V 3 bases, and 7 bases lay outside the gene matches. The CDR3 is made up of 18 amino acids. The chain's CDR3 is CASSWGLAGGPFTDTQYF. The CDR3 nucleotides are TGCGCCAGCAGCTGGGGACTAGCGGGAGGCCCTTTCACAGATACGCAGTATTTT.

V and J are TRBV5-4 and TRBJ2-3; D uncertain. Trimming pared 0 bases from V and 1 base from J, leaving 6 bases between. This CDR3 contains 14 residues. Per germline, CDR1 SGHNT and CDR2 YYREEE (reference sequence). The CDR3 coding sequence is TGTGCCAGCAGCTTGGGGCTAGGCACAGATACGCAGTATTTT. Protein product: CASSLGLGTDTQYF.

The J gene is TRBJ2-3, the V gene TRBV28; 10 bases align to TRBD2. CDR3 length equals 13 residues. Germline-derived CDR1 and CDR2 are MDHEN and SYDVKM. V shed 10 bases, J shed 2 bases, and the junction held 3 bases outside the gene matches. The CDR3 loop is CATSGGVTDTQYF. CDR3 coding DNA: TGTGCCACCAGCGGGGGGGTCACAGATACGCAGTATTTT.

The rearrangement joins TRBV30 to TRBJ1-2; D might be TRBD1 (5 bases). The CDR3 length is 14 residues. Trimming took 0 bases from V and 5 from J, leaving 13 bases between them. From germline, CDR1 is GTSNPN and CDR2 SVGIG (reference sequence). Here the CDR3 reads CAWSVPGVWYGYTF. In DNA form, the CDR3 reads TGTGCCTGGAGTGTACCGGGGGTTTGGTATGGCTACACCTTC.